One and the same sample provided the 29 T cell receptor beta chains below, sequenced in a study of cytomegalovirus exposure and HLA in healthy donors. PCR employed 60 Vbeta and 13 Jbeta primers. Clones were sequenced by immunoSEQ multiplex PCR, and TCRdb holds only the in-frame ones, with some missing. This repertoire includes under 200,000 clones. The sequenced sample was PBMCs. Receptor source: a man between 25 and 39 years old in good health and CMV-seronegative.

The chain has TRBV14 and TRBJ1-6; no clear D. The germline V gene has CDR1 SGHDN and CDR2 FVKESK. V gave up 5 bases and J gave up 4 bases, with 12 bases separating them. The CDR3 is 15 residues long. CDR3 DNA: TGTGCCAGCAGCTTGAGAGGGTCGTATAATTCACCCCTCCACTTT. This gives the protein CASSLRGSYNSPLHF.

V and J are TRBV18 and TRBJ2-1, with 7 bases aligning to TRBD1. Germline values: CDR1 KGHSH, CDR2 LQKENI. The CDR3 extends over 13 amino acids. Trimming at V came to 5 bases and at J to 5 bases, leaving 3 bases not matched to a gene. CDR3 amino acids: CASSAGTDNEQFF. Written as DNA, the CDR3 is TGTGCCAGCTCAGCAGGGACAGACAATGAGCAGTTCTTC. The full variable domain, its missing parts supplied by reference TRBV18 and TRBJ2-1, is NAGVMQNPRHLVRRRGQEARLRCSPMKGHSHVYWYRQLPEEGLKFMVYLQKENIIDESGMPKERFSAEFPKEGPSILRIQQVVRGDSAAYFCASSAGTDNEQFFGPGTRLTVL.

The chain combines TRBV7-2 with TRBJ2-3; 7 nucleotides match TRBD2. The length of the CDR3 is 14 residues. Germline CDR1 reads SGHTA; CDR2 reads FQGNSA. The trim removed 4 bases at V and 3 bases at J, leaving 4 bases unmatched. In DNA form, the CDR3 reads TGTGCCAGCAGCTCGGGTAGCGGGACAGATACGCAGTATTTT. Translated: CASSSGSGTDTQYF.

The rearrangement uses TRBV7-3 and TRBJ1-1; D is possibly TRBD1 (5 bases). The germline V and J ends were trimmed by 1 base and 0 bases, with 9 bases remaining between them. Germline values: CDR1 SGHTA, CDR2 FQGTGA. The CDR3 extends over 15 amino acids. CDR3 in amino acids: CASSLRGGVNTEAFF. CDR3 coding DNA: TGTGCCAGCAGCTTAAGGGGCGGGGTGAACACTGAAGCTTTCTTT.

The J gene is TRBJ2-1, the V gene TRBV4-2; TRBD2 matches 7 bases. Germline V gene sequence: CDR1 LGHNA, CDR2 YNFKEQ. After removal of 4 bases from V and 0 bases from J, the junction contained 15 bases not matched to a gene. There are 19 residues in the CDR3. The CDR3 reads CASSPYPRGVAGSYNEQFF. The CDR3 DNA is TGTGCCAGCAGCCCATACCCCCGTGGGGTAGCGGGCTCCTACAATGAGCAGTTCTTC.

CDR3 in DNA: TGTGCCAGCAGCTTAGGCTCTAGCGGGGGGTTAGATGAGCAGTTCTTC. This gives the protein CASSLGSSGGLDEQFF. This chain connects TRBV7-9 to TRBJ2-1, with TRBD2 matching 11 bases. This CDR3 region has 16 residues. The germline V gene has CDR1 SEHNR and CDR2 FQNEAQ (reference sequence). Germline trimming cut 1 base from V and 8 bases from J; bases unmatched to any gene: 7.

The chain joins TRBV25-1 to TRBJ1-2, with 8 bases fitting TRBD1. Germline V lookup: CDR1 MGHDK, CDR2 SYGVNS. The CDR3 spans 15 residues. The ends lost 6 bases at V and 8 bases at J; junction bases unmatched: 14. CDR3 in amino acids: CASSTFGDRILGYTF. The CDR3 DNA is TGTGCCAGCAGCACATTCGGGGACAGGATTCTCGGCTACACCTTC.

The chain is built from TRBV27 and TRBJ2-7; 8 nucleotides match TRBD2. The CDR3 sequence is 15 residues long. Germline V CDR1 and CDR2: MNHEY, SMNVEV (reference sequence). The V segment lost 2 bases and the J segment 6 bases; nucleotides outside the gene matches: 9. The CDR3 DNA sequence: TGTGCCAGCAGTTTACCGAGCGGGAGTGACTCCGAGCAGTACTTC. Encoded protein: CASSLPSGSDSEQYF.

The rearrangement uses TRBV5-5 and TRBJ2-2, with 9 positions matching TRBD2. There are 16 residues in the CDR3. Germline CDR1 is SGHKS and CDR2 is YYEKEE (reference sequence). With 4 bases clipped from V and 4 bases from J, the junction kept 8 bases outside the gene matches. CDR3 loop: CASSPFGSGGTGELFF. DNA of the CDR3: TGTGCCAGCAGCCCGTTTGGTAGCGGGGGCACCGGGGAGCTGTTTTTT.

Regarding this clone: The sample holds other DNA sequences that translate to the same CDR3. This sequence joins TRBV7-6 and TRBJ2-7, with D possibly TRBD2 on 6 matching bases. The CDR3 extends over 15 amino acids. Germline V gene lookup returns CDR1 SGHVS and CDR2 FNYEAQ. V shed 5 bases and J shed 1 base, with 15 bases lying between them. The CDR3 is CASSTWGESSYEQYF. The DNA of the CDR3 is TGTGCCAGCAGCACCTGGGGGGAATCATCCTACGAGCAGTACTTC. Combining the CDR3 with reference TRBV7-6 and TRBJ2-7 gives the whole variable domain GAGVSQSPRYKVTKRGQDVALRCDPISGHVSLYWYRQALGQGPEFLTYFNYEAQQDKSGLPNDRFSAERPEGSISTLTIQRTEQRDSAMYRCASSTWGESSYEQYFGPGTRLTVT.

This rearrangement joins TRBV7-3 to TRBJ2-3, with unresolved D. Germline V gives CDR1 SGHTA, CDR2 FQGTGA. The CDR3 spans 14 residues. V lost 5 bases to trimming and J lost 2 bases, with 11 bases between them. The CDR3 is CASSQSANTDTQYF. The DNA for the CDR3 is TGTGCCAGCAGCCAATCAGCGAACACAGATACGCAGTATTTT.

The chain recombines TRBV6-5 with TRBJ1-2; TRBD1 matches 12 bases. The CDR3 sequence is 16 residues long. Germline V gene sequence: CDR1 MNHEY, CDR2 SVGAGI. Unmatched junction bases numbered 4, after V lost 0 bases and J lost 5 bases. The CDR3 nucleotides are TGTGCCAGCAGTTACTCCGGGACAGGGGGCGATTATGGCTACACCTTC. It is translated as CASSYSGTGGDYGYTF.

V gene TRBV28 combines with J gene TRBJ1-1, with D possibly being TRBD1 (6 bases). Per the germline V gene, CDR1 is MDHEN and CDR2 is SYDVKM. The CDR3 consists of 13 residues. The germline V and J ends were trimmed by 3 bases and 6 bases, with 11 bases remaining between them. CDR3: CASSFNRQAEAFF. DNA of the CDR3: TGTGCCAGCAGTTTCAACCGACAGGCTGAAGCTTTCTTT.

The chain carries TRBV28 and TRBJ2-1; 7 bases align to TRBD2. With 8 bases clipped from V and 7 bases from J, the junction kept 14 bases outside the gene matches. The CDR3 runs 15 residues. CDR1 and CDR2 (germline): MDHEN, SYDVKM. CDR3 nucleotide sequence: TGTGCCAGCGGGCCCCCCGGCGGGAGACGTAATGAGCAGTTCTTC. This gives the protein CASGPPGGRRNEQFF.

About this clone itself: A junction boundary mismatches the germline segment, possibly from a read error. The chain carries TRBV19 and TRBJ2-1; perhaps TRBD1 as D (6 bases). CDR1 and CDR2 (germline): LNHDA, SQIVND (reference sequence). The CDR3 length is 14 residues. CDR3 in amino acids: CASSVDRDINEQFF. The CDR3 DNA reads as TGTGCCAGTAGTGTAGACCGGGACATCAATGAGCAGTTCTTC.

The chain employs TRBV19 and TRBJ2-3; maybe TRBD1 (5 bases). V was shortened by 5 bases and J by 4 bases, with 10 bases between the two germline ends. The germline gives CDR1 LNHDA, CDR2 SQIVND (reference sequence). This CDR3 comprises 13 residues. DNA for the CDR3: TGTGCCAGTAGTTTCGCAGGGCCAGATACGCAGTATTTT. Protein: CASSFAGPDTQYF.

This chain uses TRBV6-1 with TRBJ1-2, with 8 bases that match TRBD1. After removal of 2 bases from V and 3 bases from J, the junction contained 2 bases not matched to a gene. This CDR3 has 14 residues. Germline V lookup: CDR1 MNHNS, CDR2 SASEGT. CDR3 DNA: TGTGCCAGCAGTGAACAGGGGGCGGACTATGGCTACACCTTC. Translating gives CASSEQGADYGYTF.

This chain uses TRBV5-1 with TRBJ2-3; D is possibly TRBD2 (5 bases). The CDR3 is 16 amino acids. Germline CDR1 is SGHRS and CDR2 is YFSETQ. Deletions cut 1 base from V and 1 base from J, with 13 bases between. In nucleotides, the CDR3 is TGCGCCAGCAGCTTGCCAGCGGATAGGGGCACAGATACGCAGTATTTT. This encodes CASSLPADRGTDTQYF.

The genes are TRBV4-2 and TRBJ2-3; unclear D gene. The CDR3 length is 11 residues. Germline loops: CDR1 LGHNA, CDR2 YNFKEQ. V was clipped by 6 bases and J by 4 bases, with 5 bases between them. CDR3 protein: CASRSADTQYF. Written as DNA, the CDR3 is TGTGCCAGCAGAAGCGCAGATACGCAGTATTTT.

The J gene is TRBJ2-3, the V gene TRBV6-7, with 10 nucleotides matching TRBD2. TRBV6-7 carries the ORF label, with uncertain function. V trimming: 4 bases; J trimming: 2 bases; junction bases outside the gene matches: 30. This CDR3 is 24 amino acids long. CDR3 nucleotide sequence: TGTGCCAGCAGTTCCAAGAGAACTCCTCATTATCCCGCTTTAGCGGGGGGCTTCACAGATACGCAGTATTTT. Its translation: CASSSKRTPHYPALAGGFTDTQYF.

CDR3 nucleotide sequence: TGTGCCAGCAGCGCTAGCGGGAGTGGCTACGAGCAGTACTTC. This gives the protein CASSASGSGYEQYF. The gene calls are TRBV9 and TRBJ2-7; TRBD2 matches 10 bases. V was pared by 3 bases and J by 3 bases, with 3 bases of the junction left unmatched. The germline V gene has CDR1 SGDLS and CDR2 YYNGEE. CDR3 length: 14 residues.

The chain combines TRBV6-1 with TRBJ2-1; 8 positions match TRBD2. The V gene's germline CDR1 is MNHNS and CDR2 SASEGT. The CDR3 extends over 15 amino acids. V lost 5 bases, J lost 8 bases, and 11 bases stayed unmatched. DNA of the CDR3: TGTGCCAGCAGTACTAGCGGCAGCTCCTGGGATGAGCAGTTCTTC. Protein product: CASSTSGSSWDEQFF.

The chain has TRBV11-2 and TRBJ1-3; D unclear. Germline lookup yields CDR1 SGHAT and CDR2 FQNNGV. Trimming pared 6 bases from V and 1 base from J, leaving 13 bases between. CDR3 length: 15 amino acids. The DNA of the CDR3 is TGTGCCAGCAGGCTAGTTGGGAGATCTGGAAACACCATATATTTT. This codes for CASRLVGRSGNTIYF.

This chain uses TRBV2 with TRBJ2-5; a weak D match, TRBD1 (5 bases). This CDR3 has 13 residues. Trimming removed 4 bases from V and 2 bases from J, with 8 bases in between. Germline V gene sequence: CDR1 SNHLY, CDR2 FYNNEI. The CDR3 nucleotides are TGTGCCAGCAGTGTGGACATACAAGAGACCCAGTACTTC. Its protein is CASSVDIQETQYF.

The chain couples TRBV27 to TRBJ1-5, with 8 bases that match TRBD1. Germline-derived CDR1 and CDR2 are MNHEY and SMNVEV (reference sequence). Trimming took 4 bases from V and 5 from J; bases not matched to a gene: 1. The CDR3 has 13 amino acids. The chain's CDR3 is CASSSGGDQPQHF. In DNA form, the CDR3 reads TGTGCCAGCAGTTCAGGGGGCGATCAGCCCCAGCATTTT.

The chain recombines TRBV10-3 with TRBJ1-5; D gene unclear. This CDR3 spans 14 amino acids. In germline, CDR1 is ENHRY, CDR2 SYGVKD. V shed 8 bases and J shed 3 bases, with 14 bases lying between them. DNA of the CDR3: TGTGCCATCTCCGGCGGCCCTTCCAATCAGCCCCAGCATTTT. The encoded protein is CAISGGPSNQPQHF.

The CDR3 protein is CASSNRDFAPTGELFF. The CDR3 region has the DNA TGTGCCAGCAGCAACCGGGACTTCGCTCCCACCGGGGAGCTGTTTTTT. This chain uses TRBV5-4 with TRBJ2-2; TRBD2 is a possible D gene (6 bases). Germline CDR1 reads SGHNT; CDR2 reads YYREEE (reference sequence). The V end lost 4 bases, the J end lost 4 bases, and 17 bases lay between the germline ends. This CDR3 has 16 amino acids. Full variable domain (rest looked up from reference TRBV5-4 and TRBJ2-2): ETGVTQSPTHLIKTRGQQVTLRCSSQSGHNTVSWYQQALGQGPQFIFQYYREEENGRGNFPPRFSGLQFPNYSSELNVNALELDDSALYLCASSNRDFAPTGELFFGEGSRLTVL.

The J gene is TRBJ2-1, the V gene TRBV7-9, with a tentative D call TRBD2 (5 bases). Trimming removed 1 base from V and 4 bases from J, with 17 bases in between. This CDR3 spans 17 amino acids. Per germline, CDR1 SEHNR and CDR2 FQNEAQ (reference sequence). CDR3 in DNA: TGTGCCAGCAGCTTAGGGTCTAGCCCGAACGTTTACAATGAGCAGTTCTTC. Protein: CASSLGSSPNVYNEQFF.

This chain connects TRBV28 to TRBJ2-7, with 7 bases identical to TRBD1. Germline V gene data show CDR1 as MDHEN and CDR2 as SYDVKM. The CDR3 is 16 residues long. The V segment lost 6 bases and the J segment 4 bases; nucleotides outside the gene matches: 15. The CDR3 sequence is CASRQSTGTAAYEQYF. The DNA for the CDR3 is TGTGCCAGCAGGCAATCGACCGGGACAGCCGCTTACGAGCAGTACTTC.